Below are 26 T cell receptor beta chains sequenced from a single sample in a study of blood T cell repertoires in COVID-19. The assay was immunoSEQ multiplex PCR, and TCRdb's table has in-frame clones only and misses some. The sample carries 85,000 to 130,000 clones, more than 80% recorded once. The specimen was peripheral blood. These receptors all come from a man between 60 and 75 years old with acute or convalescent COVID-19.

This sequence joins TRBV4-3 and TRBJ2-7, with TRBD1 identical over 10 bases. V shed 1 base, J shed 4 bases, and the junction held 13 bases outside the gene matches. Germline CDR1 and CDR2: LGHNA and YSLEER. CDR3 length: 18 amino acids. The CDR3 DNA reads as TGCGCCAGCAGCCAAGGACGAATCCACGGGACAGGGGTTTACGAGCAGTACGTC. Protein: CASSQGRIHGTGVYEQYV.

V and J are TRBV7-9 and TRBJ2-7; 7 bases are shared with TRBD2. This CDR3 contains 15 residues. V shed 5 bases and J 2 bases; nucleotides not matched to a gene: 9. Germline CDR1 SEHNR, CDR2 FQNEAQ (reference sequence). Here the CDR3 reads CASSAPGLRTYEQYF. In DNA, the CDR3 is TGTGCCAGCAGCGCACCGGGACTAAGGACCTACGAGCAGTACTTC.

This clone was seen a handful of times. The rearrangement links TRBV3-1 (or the pseudogene TRBV3-2) to TRBJ2-5; D is uncertain. The germline V gene encodes CDR1 LGHDT and CDR2 YNNKEL (reference sequence). This CDR3 contains 12 residues. V was pared by 3 bases and J by 6 bases, with 8 bases between. For the CDR3, the DNA is TGTGCCAGCAGCCAGGGCCTGAAGACCCAGTACTTC. Its protein is CASSQGLKTQYF.

This clone occurred a few times. This chain links TRBV10-1 with TRBJ2-7, with D possibly matching TRBD1 (6 bases). The germline V gene has CDR1 WNHNN and CDR2 SYGVQD (reference sequence). The CDR3 length is 12 residues. Trimming cost V 3 bases and J 5 bases, with 8 bases left between them. CDR3: CASSEWGHEQYF. CDR3 nucleotide sequence: TGCGCCAGCAGTGAATGGGGGCACGAGCAGTACTTC.

V and J are TRBV5-1 and TRBJ2-1; 7 nucleotides agree with TRBD1. This CDR3 has 14 residues. The ends lost 4 bases at V and 6 bases at J; junction bases unmatched: 7. Germline V CDR1 and CDR2: SGHRS, YFSETQ. The CDR3 bases are TGCGCCAGCAGCCTAGGACAGGTTTCCAATGAGCAGTTCTTC. Protein product: CASSLGQVSNEQFF.

This sequence joins TRBV10-3 and TRBJ1-2; possible D gene TRBD1, 6 bases. The V and J ends lost 8 bases and 8 bases respectively, with 18 bases between them. This CDR3 region has 13 residues. CDR1 and CDR2 from the germline V gene are ENHRY and SYGVKD. The CDR3 coding sequence is TGTGCCATCTTTTCAGGGGCTTTGGGCGGCTACACCTTC. Protein product: CAIFSGALGGYTF.

A single count supports this clone. The chain links TRBV24-1 to TRBJ1-1, with 8 bases identical to TRBD1. CDR1 and CDR2 from the germline V gene are KGHDR and SFDVKD. This CDR3 has 15 residues. The V segment lost 4 bases and the J segment 3 bases; nucleotides outside the gene matches: 6. The CDR3 region has the DNA TGTGCCACCAGTGACCCCGGACAGGGTGACACTGAAGCTTTCTTT. Translating gives CATSDPGQGDTEAFF.

V usage is TRBV4-2 and J usage is TRBJ2-5, with D unresolved. The CDR3 covers 11 residues. Germline CDR1 and CDR2: LGHNA and YNFKEQ. Between the trimmed V and J ends, which lost 4 bases and 5 bases, there was a span of 5 bases. CDR3 amino acids: CASSLGETQYF. The CDR3 DNA reads as TGTGCCAGCAGCCTCGGGGAGACCCAGTACTTC.

The chain has TRBV6-5 and TRBJ1-6; 12 bases line up with TRBD1. The V gene end was trimmed by 6 bases and the J gene end by 9 bases; junction bases not matched to a gene: 6. The CDR3 has 15 residues. Germline CDR1 and CDR2: MNHEY and SVGAGI. The CDR3 DNA is TGTGCCAGCAGACCCGGGACAGGGGGCAGTTCACCCCTCCACTTT. Protein sequence: CASRPGTGGSSPLHF.

This chain connects TRBV28 to TRBJ2-7; D is uncertain. V dropped 6 bases and J dropped 2 bases, with 11 bases sitting between them. Germline V gene lookup returns CDR1 MDHEN and CDR2 SYDVKM. This CDR3 comprises 13 residues. CDR3 sequence: CASSQQAAYEQYF. The CDR3 DNA reads as TGTGCCAGCAGCCAGCAGGCCGCCTACGAGCAGTACTTC.

This clone came up a few times. V is TRBV27 and J is TRBJ2-1; a weak D match, TRBD2 (5 bases). Trimming removed 5 bases at V and 7 bases at J, with 15 bases between. The CDR3 is 14 residues long. From germline, CDR1 is MNHEY and CDR2 SMNVEV (reference sequence). The DNA of the CDR3 is TGTGCCAGCAGTGCCACGGGATTAATAAATGAGCAGTTCTTC. Translated: CASSATGLINEQFF.

This chain uses TRBV5-1 with TRBJ2-2, with 13 bases fitting TRBD2. The germline gives CDR1 SGHRS, CDR2 YFSETQ. The CDR3 is 16 residues long. Losses at the gene ends were 4 bases for V and 7 bases for J; bases not matched to a gene: 7. DNA of the CDR3: TGCGCCAGCAGCGGCGGACTAGCGGGAGTTAACGGGGAGCTGTTTTTT. It codes for CASSGGLAGVNGELFF.

This clone came up once. This chain connects TRBV4-1 to TRBJ2-2; 8 bases align to TRBD2. The germline CDR1 and CDR2 sequences are MGHRA and YSYEKL. The CDR3 has 16 residues. The trim removed 0 bases at V and 1 base at J, leaving 1 base unmatched. The CDR3 loop is CASSQEGLVNTGELFF. CDR3 DNA: TGCGCCAGCAGCCAAGAGGGACTAGTGAACACCGGGGAGCTGTTTTTT.

The J gene is TRBJ2-1, the V gene TRBV2; TRBD1 is a possible D gene (6 bases). Germline lookup yields CDR1 SNHLY and CDR2 FYNNEI. The CDR3 is 13 residues long. Trimming stripped 5 bases from V and 6 bases from J, with 11 bases between. This CDR3 is CASSPEQGNEQFF. The DNA for the CDR3 is TGTGCCAGCAGTCCCGAACAGGGCAATGAGCAGTTCTTC. The whole variable domain, filled in from reference TRBV2 and TRBJ2-1, reads EPEVTQTPSHQVTQMGQEVILRCVPISNHLYFYWYRQILGQKVEFLVSFYNNEISEKSEIFDDQFSVERPDGSNFTLKIRSTKLEDSAMYFCASSPEQGNEQFFGPGTRLTVL.

This rearrangement joins TRBV24-1 to TRBJ2-1; D might be TRBD2 (5 bases). Looked up from germline, CDR1 is KGHDR and CDR2 is SFDVKD. Trimming left V 3 bases short and J 8 bases short, with 10 bases between. The length of the CDR3 is 13 residues. CDR3: CATSDPGLDEQFF. Written as DNA, the CDR3 is TGTGCCACCAGTGATCCCGGACTCGATGAGCAGTTCTTC.

The chain is built from TRBV19 and TRBJ2-7; D call uncertain. The CDR3 sequence is 13 residues long. Trimming took 0 bases from V and 3 from J, leaving 6 bases between them. CDR1 and CDR2 (germline): LNHDA, SQIVND (reference sequence). The CDR3 DNA reads as TGTGCCAGTAGTATAGACAACGGCTACGAGCAGTACTTC. It codes for CASSIDNGYEQYF.

This clone was recorded a few times. The rearrangement uses TRBV3-1 (or the pseudogene TRBV3-2) and TRBJ2-1; 7 bases align to TRBD2. The V segment lost 2 bases and the J segment 2 bases; nucleotides outside the gene matches: 3. The CDR3 length is 15 residues. The germline V gene encodes CDR1 LGHDT and CDR2 YNNKEL (reference sequence). CDR3 sequence reads: CASSQLSGTYNEQFF. In DNA, the CDR3 is TGTGCCAGCAGCCAACTAAGCGGGACCTACAATGAGCAGTTCTTC.

The J gene is TRBJ1-5, the V gene TRBV20-1, with 9 bases matching TRBD1. Germline-derived CDR1 and CDR2 are DFQATT and SNEGSKA (reference sequence). V lost 3 bases and J lost 4; bases outside the gene matches: 7. This CDR3 is built from 15 residues. Written as DNA, the CDR3 is TGCAGTGCTAGTCTGGACAGGGGCCCTAATCAGCCCCAGCATTTT. The encoded protein is CSASLDRGPNQPQHF.

CDR3 sequence reads: CASSQGVDQPQHF. Here the CDR3 DNA reads TGTGCCAGTAGTCAAGGGGTAGACCAGCCCCAGCATTTT. V and J are TRBV19 and TRBJ1-5; possible D gene TRBD1, 5 bases. Between the trimmed V and J ends, which lost 5 bases and 7 bases, there was a span of 12 bases. Germline V gene sequence: CDR1 LNHDA, CDR2 SQIVND (reference sequence). This CDR3 is 13 amino acids long.

The chain uses TRBV6-6 and TRBJ1-4; the D is unclear. V gave up 4 bases and J gave up 8 bases, with 20 bases separating them. Germline V lookup: CDR1 MNHNY, CDR2 SVGAGI (reference sequence). The CDR3 has 16 residues. The CDR3 spells CASSSRDPTGGEKLFF. As DNA, the CDR3 is TGTGCCAGCAGTTCTCGTGACCCCACCGGCGGGGAAAAACTGTTTTTT.

The rearrangement uses TRBV29-1 and TRBJ2-3, with TRBD2 matching 7 bases. Per germline, CDR1 SQVTM and CDR2 ANQGSEA. Losses at the gene ends were 3 bases for V and 2 bases for J; bases not matched to a gene: 5. The CDR3 has 14 amino acids. DNA for the CDR3: TGCAGCGTTGAGGGTCTAGCGGCCACAGATACGCAGTATTTT. This codes for CSVEGLAATDTQYF.

The chain is built from TRBV10-3 and TRBJ2-1; 8 bases match TRBD2. This CDR3 is built from 16 residues. Germline V CDR1 and CDR2: ENHRY, SYGVKD. J was trimmed by 4 bases and V by 0 bases; bases with no gene match: 5. The DNA of the CDR3 is TGTGCCATCAGTGAGTCGGCTAGCGGGTCTTACAATGAGCAGTTCTTC. Protein product: CAISESASGSYNEQFF.

The genes are TRBV27 and TRBJ1-3, with D unresolved. The V end lost 6 bases, the J end lost 0 bases, and 6 bases lay between the germline ends. Germline CDR1 MNHEY, CDR2 SMNVEV (reference sequence). The CDR3 runs 13 residues. The CDR3 DNA sequence: TGTGCCAGCAGGCGTTACTCTGGAAACACCATATATTTT. This codes for CASRRYSGNTIYF.

V is TRBV29-1 and J is TRBJ1-1; tentatively, D is TRBD1 (6 bases). Germline V gene sequence: CDR1 SQVTM, CDR2 ANQGSEA. The CDR3 covers 12 residues. The V and J ends lost 6 bases and 11 bases respectively, with 19 bases between them. The CDR3: CSVETQGIGAFF. CDR3 nucleotide sequence: TGCAGCGTGGAAACACAGGGAATAGGGGCTTTCTTT.

The chain uses TRBV15 and TRBJ2-3; D is ambiguous. The CDR3 is 12 residues long. CDR1 LNHNV and CDR2 YYDKDF come from the germline V gene (reference sequence). With 0 bases removed from V and 10 bases from J, the gap between germline ends came to 8 bases. Here the CDR3 DNA reads TGTGCCACCAGCAGAGATTGGAGTCCGCAGTATTTT. This codes for CATSRDWSPQYF.

This rearrangement joins TRBV3-1 (or the pseudogene TRBV3-2) to TRBJ1-4, with 7 bases that match TRBD1. Germline CDR1 reads LGHDT; CDR2 reads YNNKEL (reference sequence). The CDR3 runs to 15 residues. V lost 4 bases, J lost 4 bases, and 6 bases stayed unmatched. As DNA, the CDR3 is TGTGCCAGCAGCCCTTACAGGGGTCTTAATGAAAAACTGTTTTTT. Encoded protein: CASSPYRGLNEKLFF.